The T cell receptor (beta chain) under discussion was sequenced for a study of graft-versus-host responses after intestinal transplantation. This clone showed up just once. Its antigen is undetermined. The same CDR3 is also encoded by other DNA sequences in this sample. Data came from immunoSEQ multiplex PCR; TCRdb stores just in-frame clones and leaves some out. This table has 45,000 to 65,000 clones, around 93% appearing once. The sample in question was unstimulated CD4+ T cells sorted from spleen or lymph node cells, obtained before transplant. The sequence derives from a human donor who was the organ donor for an intestinal transplant.

CDR3 in amino acids: CATFRSGAGNTIYF. The CDR3 nucleotides read TGTGCCACCTTTCGCAGCGGGGCAGGAAACACCATATATTTT. The gene calls are TRBV6-5 and TRBJ1-3; tentative D call: TRBD1 (5 bases). Trimming pared 10 bases from V and 4 bases from J, leaving 17 bases between. Germline lookup yields CDR1 MNHEY and CDR2 SVGAGI. The CDR3 is 14 amino acids.